A single sample is the source of the 22 T cell receptor beta chains below, sequenced in a study of cytomegalovirus exposure and HLA in healthy donors. Libraries were prepared by immunoSEQ multiplex PCR; TCRdb keeps only in-frame clonotypes and omits some of them. Of around 240,000 clones in the sample, 90% were seen once. Sequencing was performed on PBMCs. These receptors came from a woman between 18 and 29 years old in good health and CMV-seronegative.

This chain links TRBV7-9 with TRBJ1-5, with D tentatively TRBD1 (5 bases). The CDR3 loop spans 15 amino acids. Germline lookup yields CDR1 SEHNR and CDR2 FQNEAQ (reference sequence). With 0 bases removed from V and 4 bases from J, the gap between germline ends came to 10 bases. In nucleotides, the CDR3 is TGTGCCAGCAGCTTAGCGGGTAGGGGAAATCAGCCCCAGCATTTT. Its translation is CASSLAGRGNQPQHF.

CDR3 bases: TGCGCCAGCAGCTTGGCAAGAACAGGGTCTCCGAACACCGGGGAGCTGTTTTTT. This encodes CASSLARTGSPNTGELFF. V gene TRBV5-1 combines with J gene TRBJ2-2; D might be TRBD1 (6 bases). Trimming pared 0 bases from V and 0 bases from J, leaving 15 bases between. Per the germline V gene, CDR1 is SGHRS and CDR2 is YFSETQ. This CDR3 is 18 amino acids long.

This chain connects TRBV7-2 to TRBJ2-5; maybe TRBD2 (7 bases). V was clipped by 8 bases and J by 1 base, with 11 bases between them. From germline, CDR1 is SGHTA and CDR2 FQGNSA. The CDR3 extends over 13 amino acids. In DNA, the CDR3 is TGTGCCAGCGGGGGCGGGGGCCAAGAGACCCAGTACTTC. As protein: CASGGGGQETQYF.

The V call is TRBV7-2, the J call TRBJ1-6, with a weak D call TRBD1 (5 bases). This CDR3 is 15 amino acids long. V dropped 10 bases and J dropped 3 bases, with 16 bases sitting between them. CDR1 SGHTA and CDR2 FQGNSA come from the germline V gene. The CDR3 bases are TGTGCCATAAGGGCAGGGCCCATCTATAATTCACCCCTCCACTTT. Encoded protein: CAIRAGPIYNSPLHF. Together with reference TRBV7-2 and TRBJ1-6, the CDR3 gives the full variable domain: GAGVSQSPSNKVTEKGKDVELRCDPISGHTALYWYRQSLGQGLEFLIYFQGNSAPDKSGLPSDRFSAERTGGSVSTLTIQRTQQEDSAVYLCAIRAGPIYNSPLHFGNGTRLTVT.

As DNA, the CDR3 is TGTGCCAGCAGCTCATCCCTGACAGGGGGTAATTCACCCCTCCACTTT. This encodes CASSSSLTGGNSPLHF. The J gene is TRBJ1-6, the V gene TRBV11-2, with TRBD1 matching 9 bases. V shed 4 bases and J 6 bases; nucleotides not matched to a gene: 7. The CDR3 runs to 16 residues. Germline CDR1 reads SGHAT; CDR2 reads FQNNGV.

The V gene is TRBV5-6, the J gene TRBJ2-7, with 15 nucleotides matching TRBD2. After removal of 3 bases from V and 2 bases from J, the junction contained 3 bases not matched to a gene. CDR3 size: 16 residues. Germline lookup yields CDR1 SGHDT and CDR2 YYEEEE. Written as DNA, the CDR3 is TGTGCCAGCAGCTCGGGGACTAGCGGGGGGACCTACGAGCAGTACGTC. As protein: CASSSGTSGGTYEQYV.

The chain has TRBV4-1 and TRBJ1-3; TRBD1 matches at 7 bases. Trimming at V came to 6 bases and at J to 2 bases, leaving 4 bases not matched to a gene. The CDR3 is made up of 14 amino acids. In germline, CDR1 is MGHRA, CDR2 YSYEKL. The CDR3 reads CASSSTGAGNTIYF. The DNA of the CDR3 is TGCGCCAGCAGTTCCACAGGGGCTGGAAACACCATATATTTT.

Only a few counts were recorded for this clone. The chain links TRBV6-1 to TRBJ1-5; 9 bases are a match to TRBD1. This CDR3 has 15 amino acids. V lost 6 bases to trimming and J lost 4 bases; unmatched junction nucleotides: 7. Germline V lookup: CDR1 MNHNS, CDR2 SASEGT. CDR3 sequence reads: CASRTGQGRNQPQHF. For the CDR3, the DNA is TGTGCCAGCAGGACGGGACAGGGAAGGAATCAGCCCCAGCATTTT.

The chain combines TRBV28 with TRBJ1-4; the D is unclear. Trimming took 4 bases from V and 2 from J, leaving 11 bases between them. Germline V gene sequence: CDR1 MDHEN, CDR2 SYDVKM. The CDR3 has 15 residues. CDR3 amino acids: CASSSPAGTNEKLFF. CDR3 sequence (DNA): TGTGCCAGCAGTTCCCCTGCCGGTACTAATGAAAAACTGTTTTTT.

V gene TRBV6-5 combines with J gene TRBJ1-2, with D possibly being TRBD1 (6 bases). V was clipped by 0 bases and J by 3 bases, with 11 bases between them. CDR3 length: 15 amino acids. Looked up from germline, CDR1 is MNHEY and CDR2 is SVGAGI. CDR3 coding DNA: TGTGCCAGCAGTTACTCGATGGGGGCCGACTATGGCTACACCTTC. Translation gives CASSYSMGADYGYTF.

The chain joins TRBV28 to TRBJ1-1; no clear D. Germline V CDR1 and CDR2: MDHEN, SYDVKM. V lost 4 bases to trimming and J lost 5 bases, with 20 bases between them. The CDR3 contains 16 residues. CDR3 loop: CASSSFDTLGFTEAFF. The CDR3 DNA reads as TGTGCCAGCAGTTCATTTGACACCTTGGGTTTTACTGAAGCTTTCTTT.

The rearrangement uses TRBV6-1 and TRBJ2-4, with 10 bases that match TRBD1. CDR3 length: 13 residues. V lost 10 bases and J lost 7; bases outside the gene matches: 7. The V gene's germline CDR1 is MNHNS and CDR2 SASEGT. CDR3 in amino acids: CAIDRGRVNIQYF. The DNA of the CDR3 is TGTGCCATCGACAGGGGGCGGGTGAACATTCAGTACTTC.

The rearrangement joins TRBV11-3 to TRBJ2-3, with D possibly matching TRBD1 (5 bases). From germline, CDR1 is SGHNT and CDR2 YENEEA. The CDR3 totals 17 residues. V lost 5 bases and J lost 1, with 19 bases in between. This CDR3 is CASSPGRVWGGTDTQYF. The CDR3 region has the DNA TGTGCCAGCAGCCCCGGTCGGGTGTGGGGCGGCACAGATACGCAGTATTTT.

The rearrangement uses TRBV27 and TRBJ2-3, with TRBD2 identical over 14 bases. CDR1 MNHEY and CDR2 SMNVEV come from the germline V gene (reference sequence). With V trimmed by 5 bases and J by 5 bases, 9 bases remained unmatched. The CDR3 contains 17 residues. The CDR3 loop reads CASSRRLAGGPIDTQYF. In DNA, the CDR3 is TGTGCCAGCAGTCGCAGACTAGCGGGGGGGCCAATAGATACGCAGTATTTT.

The chain employs TRBV28 and TRBJ2-7; tentative D call: TRBD2 (5 bases). The length of the CDR3 is 14 residues. Trimming removed 3 bases from V and 1 base from J, with 10 bases in between. Germline values: CDR1 MDHEN, CDR2 SYDVKM. This CDR3 is CASSFAGTSYEQYV. The CDR3 DNA is TGTGCCAGCAGTTTCGCGGGCACATCCTACGAGCAGTACGTC.

The gene calls are TRBV29-1 and TRBJ2-7; the D is unclear. With 7 bases removed from V and 4 bases from J, the gap between germline ends came to 11 bases. The CDR3 totals 11 residues. The germline gives CDR1 SQVTM, CDR2 ANQGSEA. CDR3 protein: CSAGSSYEQYF. CDR3 nucleotides: TGCAGCGCCGGGTCTTCATACGAGCAGTACTTC.

This rearrangement joins TRBV6-5 to TRBJ2-1; 8 bases match TRBD2. Germline assignment: CDR1 MNHEY and CDR2 SVGAGI. This CDR3 contains 14 residues. Losses at the gene ends were 5 bases for V and 5 bases for J; bases not matched to a gene: 5. CDR3 protein: CASSASGLNNEQFF. The CDR3 DNA follows: TGTGCCAGCAGTGCTAGCGGGCTGAACAATGAGCAGTTCTTC.

The chain uses TRBV10-3 and TRBJ1-6, with D unresolved. The CDR3 is made up of 15 amino acids. Trimming took off 3 bases at V and 7 bases at J, with 13 bases between the two ends. Germline V gene sequence: CDR1 ENHRY, CDR2 SYGVKD. Written as DNA, the CDR3 is TGTGCCATCAGTGATCTCGGGGTCGACAATTCACCCCTCCACTTT. The encoded protein is CAISDLGVDNSPLHF.

V usage is TRBV18 and J usage is TRBJ1-1; D unresolved. Trimming removed 2 bases at V and 4 bases at J, with 14 bases between. The CDR3 totals 15 residues. From germline, CDR1 is KGHSH and CDR2 LQKENI. The CDR3 here is CASSPTGREATEAFF. The CDR3 nucleotides are TGTGCCAGCTCACCAACCGGGAGGGAGGCCACTGAAGCTTTCTTT.

This clone was seen just once. The chain uses TRBV6-6 and TRBJ2-4, with D possibly being TRBD1 (6 bases). This CDR3 has 15 residues. Deletions cut 0 bases from V and 4 bases from J, with 10 bases between. Per germline, CDR1 MNHNY and CDR2 SVGAGI (reference sequence). CDR3 loop: CASSYSGTQKNIQYF. CDR3 DNA sequence: TGTGCCAGCAGTTACTCGGGGACACAGAAAAACATTCAGTACTTC.

The sample holds one count of this clone. The chain carries TRBV6-1 and TRBJ2-3, with a possible D match to TRBD1 (5 bases). This CDR3 is built from 16 residues. The V end lost 2 bases, the J end lost 3 bases, and 15 bases lay between the germline ends. CDR1 is MNHNS and CDR2 is SASEGT in the germline V gene. Here the CDR3 reads CASSEWSGLGTDTQYF. CDR3 sequence (DNA): TGTGCCAGCAGTGAATGGTCAGGGCTGGGGACAGATACGCAGTATTTT.

This chain uses TRBV5-6 with TRBJ2-5; a possible D gene is TRBD1 (5 bases). In germline, CDR1 is SGHDT, CDR2 YYEEEE. This CDR3 is built from 16 residues. Trimming cost V 3 bases and J 5 bases, with 20 bases left between them. The CDR3: CASSWAWTKKRETQYF. The CDR3 DNA sequence: TGTGCCAGCAGCTGGGCTTGGACAAAGAAAAGGGAGACCCAGTACTTC.